In this sample, the clone carrying this TCR beta chain turned up a few times. What it binds is not known. This sample is part of a study of beta chain features in type 1 diabetes. The investigators reverse transcribed all of the isolated RNA, so they sequenced expressed TCRB transcripts. Profiling relied on immunoSEQ multiplex PCR, and the TCRdb table lists in-frame clones only, not all of them. The sample lists around 50,000 clones, roughly 47% occurring once. General study results and limits: Comparison showed that naive, central memory and Treg TCRB repertoires appeared more similar among patients than among healthy donors. TCRB CDR3s were moderately but significantly shorter in Type 1 diabetes patients in all four CD4+ subsets. Highly expressing activated T cells could be over-counted with a cDNA template.

Germline CDR1 reads SGHTA; CDR2 reads FQGNSA. This CDR3 has 13 amino acids. Unmatched junction bases numbered 0, after V lost 4 bases and J lost 1 base. The source of this sequence is a young man with type 1 diabetes. V and J are TRBV7-2 and TRBJ1-1; 7 bases are a match to TRBD1. Sequencing used stem cell memory CD4+ T cells from blood. CDR3 nucleotide sequence: TGTGCCAGCAGCTGGGACAGGAACACTGAAGCTTTCTTT. As protein: CASSWDRNTEAFF. Filled out from reference TRBV7-2 and TRBJ1-1, the complete variable domain reads GAGVSQSPSNKVTEKGKDVELRCDPISGHTALYWYRQSLGQGLEFLIYFQGNSAPDKSGLPSDRFSAERTGGSVSTLTIQRTQQEDSAVYLCASSWDRNTEAFFGQGTRLTVV.